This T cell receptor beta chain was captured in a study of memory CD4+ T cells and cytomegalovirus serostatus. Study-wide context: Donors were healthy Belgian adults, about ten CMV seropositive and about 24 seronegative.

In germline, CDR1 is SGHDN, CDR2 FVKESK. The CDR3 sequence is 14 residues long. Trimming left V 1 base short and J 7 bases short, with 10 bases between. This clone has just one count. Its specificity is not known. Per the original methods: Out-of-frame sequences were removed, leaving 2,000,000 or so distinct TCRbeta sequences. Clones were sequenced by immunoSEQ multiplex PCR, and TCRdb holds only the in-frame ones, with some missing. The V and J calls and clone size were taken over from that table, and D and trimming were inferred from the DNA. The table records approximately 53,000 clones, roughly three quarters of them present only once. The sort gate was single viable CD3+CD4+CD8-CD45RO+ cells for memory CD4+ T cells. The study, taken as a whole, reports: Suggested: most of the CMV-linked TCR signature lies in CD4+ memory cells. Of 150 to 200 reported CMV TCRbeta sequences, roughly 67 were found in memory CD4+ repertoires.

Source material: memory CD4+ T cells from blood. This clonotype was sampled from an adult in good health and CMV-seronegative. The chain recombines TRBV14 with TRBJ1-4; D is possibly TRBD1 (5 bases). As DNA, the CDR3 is TGTGCCAGCAGCCAAGCGGGACGGGCTGAAAAACTGTTTTTT. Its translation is CASSQAGRAEKLFF.